The 5 T cell receptor beta chains listed next were all sequenced from one sample in a study of radiotherapy plus CTLA-4 blockade in lung cancer. Generated by immunoSEQ multiplex PCR, the TCRdb table keeps only in-frame clones and is missing some. The sample records roughly 50,000 clones, 70% to 90% being singletons. The specimen was peripheral blood, collected from a patient treated with radiotherapy plus ipilimumab. The receptors shown here come from a human donor with non-small cell lung cancer whose response to radiotherapy plus ipilimumab could not be evaluated.

The chain has TRBV29-1 and TRBJ2-1; possibly TRBD2 for D (7 bases). V lost 5 bases to trimming and J lost 5 bases, with 10 bases between them. This CDR3 has 12 residues. Germline CDR1 and CDR2: SQVTM and ANQGSEA. In DNA, the CDR3 is TGCAGCGTTCGCGGGGGCCACAATGAGCAGTTCTTC. Protein sequence: CSVRGGHNEQFF.

V gene TRBV6-5 combines with J gene TRBJ1-4; D is uncertain. The germline V gene has CDR1 MNHEY and CDR2 SVGAGI. The CDR3 sequence is 15 residues long. Trimming removed 0 bases at V and 4 bases at J, with 9 bases between. The CDR3 DNA reads as TGTGCCAGCAGTTACTCGAGCACGATTAATGAAAAACTGTTTTTT. Amino acids: CASSYSSTINEKLFF.

This sequence joins TRBV2 and TRBJ2-7; perhaps TRBD2 as D (6 bases). CDR3 size: 14 residues. Looked up from germline, CDR1 is SNHLY and CDR2 is FYNNEI. V lost 0 bases and J lost 7, with 13 bases in between. The CDR3 loop is CASSEAGGAGEQYF. DNA for the CDR3: TGTGCCAGCAGTGAAGCGGGCGGGGCGGGGGAGCAGTACTTC.

The CDR3 is CASSLADGQGRGGYTF. The CDR3 DNA reads TGTGCCAGCAGCTTAGCCGACGGACAGGGTAGGGGTGGCTACACCTTC. This chain uses TRBV7-2 with TRBJ1-2; 8 bases line up with TRBD1. The ends lost 0 bases at V and 7 bases at J; junction bases unmatched: 10. The CDR3 totals 16 residues. Germline CDR1 is SGHTA and CDR2 is FQGNSA.

The chain uses TRBV5-1 and TRBJ2-7; 7 nucleotides agree with TRBD2. CDR1 is SGHRS, CDR2 YFSETQ, per germline. CDR3 length: 13 residues. V lost 0 bases to trimming and J lost 6 bases; unmatched junction nucleotides: 3. The CDR3 is CASSLVREVEQYF. As DNA, the CDR3 is TGCGCCAGCAGCTTGGTTCGGGAGGTCGAGCAGTACTTC.